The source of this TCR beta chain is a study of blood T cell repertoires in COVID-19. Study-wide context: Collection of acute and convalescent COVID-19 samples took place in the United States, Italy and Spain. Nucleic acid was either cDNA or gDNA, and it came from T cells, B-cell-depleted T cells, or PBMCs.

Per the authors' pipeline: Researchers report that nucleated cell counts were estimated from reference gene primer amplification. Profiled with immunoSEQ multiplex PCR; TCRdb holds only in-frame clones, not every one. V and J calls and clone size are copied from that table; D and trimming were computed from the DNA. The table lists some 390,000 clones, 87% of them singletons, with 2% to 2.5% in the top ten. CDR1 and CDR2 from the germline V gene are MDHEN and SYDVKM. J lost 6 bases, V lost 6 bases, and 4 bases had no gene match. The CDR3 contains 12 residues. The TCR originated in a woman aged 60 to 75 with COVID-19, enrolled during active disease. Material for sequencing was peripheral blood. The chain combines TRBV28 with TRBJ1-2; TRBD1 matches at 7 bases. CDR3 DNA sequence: TGTGCCAGCAGCGGACAGGTGAATGGCTACACCTTC. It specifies CASSGQVNGYTF.